Following are 2 T cell receptor beta chains from one sample sequenced in a study of T cell repertoires in cytomegalovirus infection (dated by TCRdb to between 2018 and 2021). Their antigen targets remain unknown. The sample's treatment or condition label is to be understood as: in vitro stimulation with specific CMV peptide epitopes to enrich CMV-specific T cells. Sequencing took place on an Illumina HiSeq 1500. TCRdb passed the public sequencing reads through fastp at Q25 and MiXCR, retaining productive beta sequences. When rows share a CDR3 protein, they turn into one entry using the most common DNA and genes. The sample profile shows 450,000 to 550,000 distinct CDR3 sequences; roughly 43% of them were found once. Roughly two fifths of the sample belongs to the ten largest clones. The sequencing used cultured PBMCs, collected from culture after CMV antigen stimulation. The receptor source for this set is a human donor in good health (CMV status not recorded). Some clones in this sample may be carry-over from other donors' samples.

Judged by abundance, this clonotype is medium-sized. The chain joins TRBV10-1 to TRBJ2-3; D remains ambiguous. This CDR3 has 14 amino acids. Germline-derived CDR1 and CDR2 are WNHNN and SYGVQD (reference sequence). The V end lost 4 bases, the J end lost 2 bases, and 10 bases lay between the germline ends. This CDR3 is CASSALSDTDTQYF. The CDR3 nucleotides read TGCGCCAGCAGTGCCTTGTCTGACACAGATACGCAGTATTTT.

Many counts were recorded for this clonotype. The chain employs TRBV7-2 and TRBJ2-3; D gene unclear. The CDR3 extends over 13 amino acids. Germline assignment: CDR1 SGHTA and CDR2 FQGNSA. Between the trimmed V and J ends, which lost 2 bases and 1 base, there was a span of 4 bases. The CDR3: CASSLTGTDTQYF. DNA of the CDR3: TGTGCCAGCAGCTTAACAGGCACAGATACGCAGTATTTT.